The T cell receptor (beta chain) under discussion was sequenced for a study of T cells in Graves' hyperthyroidism and ophthalmopathy. Amplified TCR beta CDR3 regions derived from RNA transcripts. With the HTBI primer set, the TCR CDR3 went through a first round of RT-PCR. From the multiplex PCR reads, TCRdb called clonotypes with MiXCR, one entry per CDR3 protein. The profile shows fewer than 350,000 distinct CDR3 sequences, approximately 15% of them singletons. Trimming shortened V by 8 bases and J by 4 bases, and 18 bases separated the two germline ends. Germline V CDR1 and CDR2: MNHNS, SASEGT. The CDR3 is 15 amino acids. This clonotype was seen only a few times. Graves' hyperthyroidism without ophthalmopathy progression within 18 months was termed stable. In making diagnoses, clinical symptoms, serum thyroxine and TRAb, thyroid ultrasound and orbital computed tomography were all used. Each 10 ml fresh peripheral blood draw supplied the PBMCs.

This chain links TRBV6-1 with TRBJ2-1, with D possibly matching TRBD1 (6 bases). The clonotype originates from a woman aged 40 to 50 with Graves' hyperthyroidism. Sequenced material: blood. Here the CDR3 reads CASFQGISRYNEQFF. In nucleotides, the CDR3 is TGTGCCAGCTTTCAGGGGATAAGCAGGTACAATGAGCAGTTCTTC.